The T cell receptor (beta chain) described here comes from a study of blood T cell repertoires in COVID-19. For the study at large: The study drew acute and convalescent COVID-19 samples from the United States, Italy and Spain.

Original data processing: The authors estimated nucleated cell counts from reference gene primer amplification. TCRdb keeps only in-frame clones here, not all; method: immunoSEQ multiplex PCR. V, J and clone size are those of that table, while D and trimming were read from the DNA. The sample lists 200,000 to 250,000 clones, around 86% occurring once. Germline V gene sequence: CDR1 LGHNA, CDR2 YSLEER. The CDR3 extends over 17 amino acids. V was shortened by 3 bases and J by 2 bases, with 17 bases between the two germline ends. The gene calls are TRBV4-3 and TRBJ1-5; tentatively, D is TRBD1 (5 bases). The sample consisted of peripheral blood. The source of this sequence is an older woman with active or convalescent COVID-19. Here the CDR3 DNA reads TGCGCCAGCAGCCACAGTTTCCAGGGTAGGGGCAATCAGCCCCAGCATTTT. This encodes CASSHSFQGRGNQPQHF.